Each of the 17 T cell receptor beta chains below was sequenced from the same sample in a study of blood T cell repertoires in COVID-19. Here immunoSEQ multiplex PCR was the method, and the copy in TCRdb shows in-frame clones only, minus some. The profile shows roughly 49,000 clones, roughly 70% of them singletons. The material sequenced was peripheral blood. The receptors originated from a woman between 70 and 85 years old with acute or convalescent COVID-19.

V usage is TRBV30 and J usage is TRBJ1-5; D possibly corresponds to TRBD1 (6 bases). Germline values: CDR1 GTSNPN, CDR2 SVGIG (reference sequence). The length of the CDR3 is 14 residues. V lost 0 bases, J lost 4 bases, and 10 bases lay in between. The CDR3 DNA is TGTGCCTGGAGTGTACGGGACAAAAATCAGCCCCAGCATTTT. Translated: CAWSVRDKNQPQHF.

The V and J genes are TRBV18 and TRBJ2-1, with 8 bases that match TRBD2. The CDR3 runs to 17 residues. V lost 3 bases to trimming and J lost 0 bases; unmatched junction nucleotides: 7. Germline-derived CDR1 and CDR2 are KGHSH and LQKENI. The CDR3 DNA is TGTGCCAGCTCACCCCGGTTAGCGGGGAGCTCCTACAATGAGCAGTTCTTC. It is translated as CASSPRLAGSSYNEQFF.

The rearrangement joins TRBV2 to TRBJ2-1, with TRBD1 identical over 11 bases. V shed 6 bases and J 3 bases; nucleotides not matched to a gene: 4. CDR1 is SNHLY and CDR2 is FYNNEI in the germline V gene. The CDR3 is 15 residues long. The CDR3 bases are TGTGCCAGCAGACCCGGGACAGGGGGCTACAATGAGCAGTTCTTC. Protein sequence: CASRPGTGGYNEQFF. Full variable domain (outside the CDR3, taken from reference TRBV2 and TRBJ2-1): EPEVTQTPSHQVTQMGQEVILRCVPISNHLYFYWYRQILGQKVEFLVSFYNNEISEKSEIFDDQFSVERPDGSNFTLKIRSTKLEDSAMYFCASRPGTGGYNEQFFGPGTRLTVL.

This chain's CDR3 is CASRGAGSGETQYF. CDR3 in DNA: TGTGCCAGCAGGGGAGCGGGGTCGGGGGAGACCCAGTACTTC. J is TRBJ2-5 and V is TRBV6-5, with 7 nucleotides matching TRBD2. CDR1 and CDR2 (germline): MNHEY, SVGAGI. This CDR3 is built from 14 residues. V shed 6 bases, J shed 5 bases, and the junction held 9 bases outside the gene matches.

The rearrangement joins TRBV2 to TRBJ2-1; tentatively, D is TRBD2 (6 bases). The CDR3 is 13 amino acids. CDR1 and CDR2 from the germline V gene are SNHLY and FYNNEI. V was shortened by 8 bases and J by 7 bases, with 15 bases between the two germline ends. In DNA form, the CDR3 reads TGTGCCAGCGTACTAGCAGTCGCTAATGAGCAGTTCTTC. Amino acids: CASVLAVANEQFF.

J is TRBJ2-2 and V is TRBV24-1; no clear D gene. The germline V gene has CDR1 KGHDR and CDR2 SFDVKD. V was cut by 7 bases and J by 4 bases, with 9 bases left in between. The CDR3 spans 13 residues. The CDR3 DNA sequence: TGTGCCACCAGAGAGCCCTTCACCGGGGAGCTGTTTTTT. Translating gives CATREPFTGELFF.

This clone was counted a few times. The chain joins TRBV4-1 to TRBJ1-5, with 7 bases fitting TRBD1. The CDR3 has 18 amino acids. The germline V gene encodes CDR1 MGHRA and CDR2 YSYEKL. The V segment lost 1 base and the J segment 0 bases; nucleotides outside the gene matches: 9. CDR3 loop: CASSQVTGTAYSNQPQHF. CDR3 nucleotide sequence: TGCGCCAGCAGCCAAGTAACCGGGACAGCATATAGCAATCAGCCCCAGCATTTT.

This clone was detected ten times or more. The V call is TRBV5-3, the J call TRBJ2-7; possibly TRBD1 for D (5 bases). Being an ORF, TRBV5-3 has a function that is uncertain. V was shortened by 4 bases and J by 2 bases, with 7 bases between the two germline ends. CDR3 length equals 12 residues. The chain's CDR3 is CARSKGTYEQYF. In DNA, the CDR3 is TGTGCCAGAAGCAAGGGGACCTACGAGCAGTACTTC.

This clone was seen a handful of times. The chain combines TRBV6-4 with TRBJ2-3; 10 nucleotides line up with TRBD1. Per germline, CDR1 MRHNA and CDR2 SNTAGT. This CDR3 has 16 residues. V gave up 4 bases and J gave up 9 bases; unmatched junction bases: 13. The CDR3 sequence: CASSVSAGTGDGTQYF. The CDR3 nucleotides read TGTGCCAGCAGTGTCTCCGCCGGGACAGGGGATGGGACGCAGTATTTT.

This chain uses TRBV9 with TRBJ2-3, with TRBD2 matching 7 bases. Germline V gene lookup returns CDR1 SGDLS and CDR2 YYNGEE. The J segment lost 5 bases and the V segment lost 4 bases, leaving 1 base of the junction unmatched. This CDR3 comprises 12 residues. The CDR3 DNA reads as TGTGCCAGCAGCCAGCGGGGAGATACGCAGTATTTT. Translation gives CASSQRGDTQYF.

This clone was seen just once. This chain connects TRBV27 to TRBJ2-1; 11 bases line up with TRBD2. Germline V lookup: CDR1 MNHEY, CDR2 SMNVEV (reference sequence). V trimming: 2 bases; J trimming: 7 bases; junction bases outside the gene matches: 4. The CDR3 has 15 residues. The CDR3 is CASSLRASGGNEQFF. The CDR3 region has the DNA TGTGCCAGCAGTTTACGGGCTAGCGGGGGGAATGAGCAGTTCTTC.

The chain is built from TRBV9 and TRBJ2-2; 8 bases fit TRBD2. Per germline, CDR1 SGDLS and CDR2 YYNGEE. V trimming: 4 bases; J trimming: 1 base; junction bases outside the gene matches: 6. CDR3 length equals 16 residues. CDR3 DNA: TGTGCCAGCAGCTCCACTAGCGGAGTGAACACCGGGGAGCTGTTTTTT. It translates to CASSSTSGVNTGELFF.

The CDR3: CASSRGGPGQETQYF. The CDR3 DNA is TGTGCTAGTTCGAGGGGGGGCCCGGGCCAAGAGACCCAGTACTTC. The rearrangement links TRBV12-5 to TRBJ2-5; D is perhaps TRBD2 (7 bases). The germline V gene has CDR1 LGHNT and CDR2 FRNRAP. The CDR3 has 15 amino acids. V lost 8 bases to trimming and J lost 1 base, with 17 bases between them.

The V and J genes are TRBV21-1 and TRBJ2-7; TRBD2, the table's D call, lacks a check against the DNA. TRBV21-1 is a recognized pseudogene. This CDR3 is 13 amino acids long. The CDR3 bases are TGTGCCTCGTCGGCTAGCGGGAGGCACGAGCAGTACTTC. It codes for CASSASGRHEQYF.

The chain is built from TRBV5-5 and TRBJ2-1; the D gene is possibly TRBD2 (5 bases). This CDR3 comprises 14 residues. CDR1 and CDR2 (germline): SGHKS, YYEKEE (reference sequence). Trimming pared 2 bases from V and 6 bases from J, leaving 12 bases between. As DNA, the CDR3 is TGTGCCAGCAGCTTTCTCGCGGGCTCCAATGAGCAGTTCTTC. It is translated as CASSFLAGSNEQFF. The whole variable domain, remainder taken from reference TRBV5-5 and TRBJ2-1, is DAGVTQSPTHLIKTRGQQVTLRCSPISGHKSVSWYQQVLGQGPQFIFQYYEKEERGRGNFPDRFSARQFPNYSSELNVNALLLGDSALYLCASSFLAGSNEQFFGPGTRLTVL.

This clone counts as medium-sized. V usage is TRBV7-8 and J usage is TRBJ2-3; 8 nucleotides line up with TRBD2. The junction had 1 base not matched to a gene; V was cut back by 3 bases and J by 5 bases. CDR3 length: 13 amino acids. Per germline, CDR1 SGHVS and CDR2 FQNEAQ. CDR3 sequence (DNA): TGTGCCAGCAGCTTGCTAGCGGGAGATACGCAGTATTTT. Protein: CASSLLAGDTQYF.

This clone was observed a handful of times. The chain links TRBV9 to TRBJ2-2, with D uncertain. The germline gives CDR1 SGDLS, CDR2 YYNGEE. Trimming shortened V by 1 base and J by 2 bases, and 9 bases separated the two germline ends. The CDR3 covers 15 residues. CDR3 loop: CASSVRSLNTGELFF. The CDR3 bases are TGTGCCAGCAGCGTAAGGAGTCTCAACACCGGGGAGCTGTTTTTT. Complete variable domain (other parts from reference TRBV9 and TRBJ2-2): DSGVTQTPKHLITATGQRVTLRCSPRSGDLSVYWYQQSLDQGLQFLIQYYNGEERAKGNILERFSAQQFPDLHSELNLSSLELGDSALYFCASSVRSLNTGELFFGEGSRLTVL.